This T cell receptor beta chain emerged from a study of beta chain features in type 1 diabetes. Overall study: Patients and healthy donors were similar in age, gender and cell yields. Findings of the study overall: All four CD4+ subsets of Type 1 diabetes patients contained TCRB CDR3s that were moderately but significantly shorter.

All of the isolated RNA was reverse transcribed, so expressed TCRB transcripts were sequenced. About 3.7 million reads per sample were averaged for naive, central memory and regulatory samples. Measured with immunoSEQ multiplex PCR; TCRdb has only the in-frame clones, and not every one. Of 60,000 to 75,000 clones listed, roughly 50% were seen once; the top ten hold about 0.7%. A note on this clone: Its matching antigen is unknown.

The CDR3 totals 15 residues. In germline, CDR1 is SGHRS, CDR2 YFSETQ. V shed 4 bases and J 1 base; nucleotides not matched to a gene: 7. The genes are TRBV5-1 and TRBJ1-1, with 7 bases matching TRBD1. Sequenced: central memory CD4+ T cells from blood. The sequence derives from a man aged 30-40 years with type 1 diabetes. CDR3 sequence: CASSPLGQRNTEAFF. DNA of the CDR3: TGCGCCAGCAGCCCATTGGGACAGCGGAACACTGAAGCTTTCTTT.